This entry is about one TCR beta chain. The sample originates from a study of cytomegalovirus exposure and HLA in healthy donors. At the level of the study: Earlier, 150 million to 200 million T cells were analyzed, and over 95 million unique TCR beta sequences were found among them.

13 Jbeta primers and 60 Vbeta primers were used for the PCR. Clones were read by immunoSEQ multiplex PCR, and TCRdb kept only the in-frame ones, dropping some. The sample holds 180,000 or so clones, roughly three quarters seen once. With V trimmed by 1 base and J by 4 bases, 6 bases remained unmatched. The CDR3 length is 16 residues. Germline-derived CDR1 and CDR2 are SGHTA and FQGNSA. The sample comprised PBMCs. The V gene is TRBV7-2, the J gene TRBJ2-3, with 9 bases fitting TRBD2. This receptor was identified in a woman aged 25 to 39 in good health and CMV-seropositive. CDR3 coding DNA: TGTGCCAGCAGCTTAGTAGCTAGCGGGGTCCCAGATACGCAGTATTTT. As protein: CASSLVASGVPDTQYF.